This entry lists 21 T cell receptor beta chains sequenced from one sample in a study of T cells after yellow fever vaccination. TCRdb analysed the 5' RACE reads with MiXCR anew, one entry per CDR3 protein. Of a few hundred thousand distinct CDR3 sequences listed, roughly 9% were seen once; the top ten hold 3% to 4%. The material was CD4+ T cells sorted from PBMCs, obtained 5 days after the yellow fever booster vaccination. The origin of the receptors is a man aged 18 to 29 who received the YFV17D yellow fever vaccine.

The chain employs TRBV5-1 and TRBJ2-7, with a possible D match to TRBD1 (6 bases). The CDR3 sequence is 16 residues long. Trimming removed 0 bases from V and 0 bases from J, with 13 bases in between. The germline V gene has CDR1 SGHRS and CDR2 YFSETQ. The CDR3 spells CASSLGGRQTSYEQYF. The CDR3 region has the DNA TGCGCCAGCAGCTTGGGGGGGCGGCAGACCTCCTACGAGCAGTACTTC.

The chain carries TRBV20-1 and TRBJ1-5, with D unresolved. V gave up 0 bases and J gave up 7 bases, with 7 bases separating them. The V gene's germline CDR1 is DFQATT and CDR2 SNEGSKA (reference sequence). The CDR3 runs 12 residues. The CDR3 region is CSARDREQPQHF. The CDR3 region has the DNA TGCAGTGCTAGAGACCGGGAACAGCCCCAGCATTTT.

This clonotype was detected a few times. The V call is TRBV29-1, the J call TRBJ1-2, with D hard to call. The germline V gene has CDR1 SQVTM and CDR2 ANQGSEA. This CDR3 spans 12 amino acids. Between the trimmed V and J ends, which lost 5 bases and 0 bases, there was a span of 7 bases. CDR3 sequence (DNA): TGCAGCGTTCAAGTAGCTAACTATGGCTACACCTTC. Its protein product is CSVQVANYGYTF.

This clonotype was found a few times. This chain joins TRBV6-2 or TRBV6-3 and TRBJ1-4; D gene ambiguous. The V end lost 0 bases, the J end lost 8 bases, and 10 bases lay between the germline ends. Germline CDR1 MNHEY, CDR2 SVGEGT. The CDR3 is 14 amino acids. CDR3 coding DNA: TGTGCCAGCAGTTACTCTCCGGTTCTGGAAAAACTGTTTTTT. Its protein product is CASSYSPVLEKLFF.

The genes are TRBV6-5 and TRBJ1-6, with D hard to call. The CDR3 covers 12 residues. The V gene's germline CDR1 is MNHEY and CDR2 SVGAGI. The V end was cut by 4 bases, the J end by 16 bases, with 14 bases between. This CDR3 is CASSSRTAELHF. The CDR3 bases are TGTGCCAGCAGTTCGCGGACGGCTGAACTCCACTTT.

The rearrangement joins TRBV4-2 to TRBJ1-2; TRBD1 agrees at 7 bases. Germline V gene data show CDR1 as LGHNA and CDR2 as YNFKEQ. The CDR3 contains 17 residues. After removal of 2 bases from V and 0 bases from J, the junction contained 9 bases not matched to a gene. CDR3 loop: CASSQPATGATNYGYTF. In DNA, the CDR3 is TGTGCCAGCAGCCAACCGGCTACAGGGGCAACTAACTATGGCTACACCTTC.

This clonotype was counted many times. The chain employs TRBV30 and TRBJ2-7; unclear D gene. The germline gives CDR1 GTSNPN, CDR2 SVGIG (reference sequence). V was clipped by 2 bases and J by 1 base, with 12 bases between them. The CDR3 totals 14 residues. The CDR3 loop is CAWSPDTTSYEQYF. The CDR3 DNA sequence: TGTGCCTGGAGTCCAGACACTACATCCTACGAGCAGTACTTC.

This clonotype was recorded many times. The chain recombines TRBV6-4 with TRBJ1-2, with 7 bases lining up with TRBD1. Trimming at V came to 6 bases and at J to 7 bases, leaving 14 bases not matched to a gene. This CDR3 spans 15 amino acids. Germline values: CDR1 MRHNA, CDR2 SNTAGT. For the CDR3, the DNA is TGTGCCAGCAGCCGCAACAGGGGCGCGGGAGGTGGCTACACCTTC. Translating gives CASSRNRGAGGGYTF.

This clonotype was picked up many times. Germline is not matched at one junction end, which may reflect a read error. The chain is built from TRBV5-1 and TRBJ2-3; D is tentatively TRBD1 or TRBD2 (6 bases each). Germline loops: CDR1 SGHRS, CDR2 YFSETQ. CDR3 length: 14 amino acids. CDR3 nucleotides: TGTGCCAGCAGCTTAGGGGGGCGCACAGATACGCAGTATTTT. The encoded protein is CASSLGGRTDTQYF.

This clonotype was counted a few times. The rearrangement uses TRBV3-2 and TRBJ2-2; TRBD1 is the table's D call and was not checked against the DNA. TRBV3-2 is described as a pseudogene. This CDR3 comprises 16 residues. CDR3 amino acids: CASSQDSGQLTGELFF. DNA of the CDR3: TGTGCCAGCAGCCAAGATTCAGGACAGCTCACCGGGGAGCTGTTTTTT.

This sequence joins TRBV10-3 and TRBJ2-7; 13 bases line up with TRBD2. The CDR3 loop spans 18 amino acids. The germline V gene encodes CDR1 ENHRY and CDR2 SYGVKD. After removal of 5 bases from V and 0 bases from J, the junction contained 10 bases not matched to a gene. CDR3 coding DNA: TGTGCCATCAGTCCGGGACTAGCGGGGTTAGGATACTCCTACGAGCAGTACTTC. The encoded protein is CAISPGLAGLGYSYEQYF.

The V call is TRBV5-6, the J call TRBJ2-1, with D tentatively TRBD1 (6 bases). The CDR3 is 16 amino acids. The V end lost 4 bases, the J end lost 0 bases, and 14 bases lay between the germline ends. Per germline, CDR1 SGHDT and CDR2 YYEEEE. CDR3 sequence: CASSRLDSSSYNEQFF. The CDR3 nucleotides read TGTGCCAGCAGCCGCCTGGACAGTAGCTCCTACAATGAGCAGTTCTTC.

This clonotype showed up just a few times. The V and J genes are TRBV10-3 and TRBJ2-5; the D gene is possibly TRBD2 (5 bases). Germline CDR1 is ENHRY and CDR2 is SYGVKD. This CDR3 is 14 amino acids long. Trimming pared 6 bases from V and 2 bases from J, leaving 13 bases between. The CDR3 is CAISPTRGQETQYF. As DNA, the CDR3 is TGTGCCATCAGCCCAACTAGAGGGCAAGAGACCCAGTACTTC.

This clonotype was detected only a few times. The V gene is TRBV5-4, the J gene TRBJ2-3; 10 positions match TRBD2. Trimming cost V 4 bases and J 5 bases; bases outside gene matches: 4. Looked up from germline, CDR1 is SGHNT and CDR2 is YYREEE (reference sequence). The CDR3 sequence is 14 residues long. CDR3 nucleotides: TGTGCCAGCAGCCCACAGCGGGGGGGAGATACGCAGTATTTT. Encoded protein: CASSPQRGGDTQYF. The full variable domain, in which reference TRBV5-4 and TRBJ2-3 provide the parts outside the CDR3, is ETGVTQSPTHLIKTRGQQVTLRCSSQSGHNTVSWYQQALGQGPQFIFQYYREEENGRGNFPPRFSGLQFPNYSSELNVNALELDDSALYLCASSPQRGGDTQYFGPGTRLTVL.

This chain joins TRBV7-9 and TRBJ2-3; TRBD2 is a possible D gene (6 bases). Trimming left V 3 bases short and J 4 bases short, with 14 bases between. The CDR3 consists of 15 residues. CDR1 and CDR2 (germline): SEHNR, FQNEAQ (reference sequence). In DNA, the CDR3 is TGTGCCAGCAGCTTTCAGGGAGGAATTCCAGATACGCAGTATTTT. This gives the protein CASSFQGGIPDTQYF.

The genes are TRBV20-1 and TRBJ1-3; D ambiguous. V lost 6 bases and J lost 9, with 18 bases in between. This CDR3 region has 13 residues. Germline values: CDR1 DFQATT, CDR2 SNEGSKA (reference sequence). CDR3 protein: CSAKFSQKGTIYF. CDR3 nucleotides: TGCAGTGCCAAATTCAGTCAGAAAGGCACCATATATTTT.

This clonotype was picked up a small number of times. The V call is TRBV18, the J call TRBJ2-4; possible D gene TRBD2, 5 bases. Germline CDR1 KGHSH, CDR2 LQKENI. V was clipped by 2 bases and J by 9 bases, with 17 bases between them. The CDR3 runs to 15 residues. CDR3 bases: TGTGCCAGCTCACCAGCCGGGATAGCAGATAGCATTCAGTACTTC. Encoded protein: CASSPAGIADSIQYF.

The V call is TRBV21-1, the J call TRBJ2-2; the table's D call, TRBD1, has no DNA check behind it. TRBV21-1 is recorded as a pseudogene. The CDR3 covers 16 residues. The CDR3 nucleotides read TGTGCCAGCATATCTCCGGGACAGGGAAACGACGGGGAGCTGTTTTTT. This codes for CASISPGQGNDGELFF.

This clonotype was seen more than once but under ten times. The rearrangement links TRBV19 to TRBJ2-4, with TRBD2 matching over 9 bases. In germline, CDR1 is LNHDA, CDR2 SQIVND (reference sequence). This CDR3 region has 16 residues. The trim removed 7 bases at V and 0 bases at J, leaving 7 bases unmatched. The CDR3 loop reads CASTLPSGVAKNIQYF. In DNA, the CDR3 is TGTGCCAGTACCCTCCCTAGCGGGGTAGCCAAAAACATTCAGTACTTC.

This clonotype was picked up a small number of times. The chain joins TRBV6-6 to TRBJ2-3, with D tentatively TRBD2 (6 bases). V was pared by 6 bases and J by 5 bases, with 18 bases between. In germline, CDR1 is MNHNY, CDR2 SVGAGI (reference sequence). The CDR3 length is 15 residues. The CDR3 reads CASRPGLAYRDTQYF. The CDR3 nucleotides read TGTGCCAGCAGACCCGGGCTAGCGTATAGAGATACGCAGTATTTT.

The chain recombines TRBV12-3 or TRBV12-4 with TRBJ1-5; TRBD1 matches 8 bases. CDR3 length: 14 residues. The V gene end was trimmed by 2 bases and the J gene end by 7 bases; junction bases not matched to a gene: 4. The CDR3 DNA sequence: TGTGCCAGCAGTTTATACACAGGGGGACAGCCCCAGCATTTT. Protein sequence: CASSLYTGGQPQHF.